The clone carrying this T cell receptor beta chain was observed a few times. One base away lies a much larger clone, so this may be a sequencing read error. The data originate from a study of blood T cells in healthy people across ages. PCR was performed a second time for roughly 7 to 11 cycles using a sample-barcoded 5' primer and a J-beta primer mix. TCRdb itself ran the 5' RACE reads through MiXCR, one entry per CDR3 protein. Among approximately 960,000 distinct CDR3 sequences listed, about 29% were seen once. Germline V CDR1 and CDR2: DFQATT, SNEGSKA (reference sequence). The CDR3 is 12 amino acids. These data were also filed under a second study, of T cells of mothers and their children. That work contributes: Reads obtained per mother exceeded 9.5 million TCR beta CDR3 reads, with a few million obtained per child.

This sequence joins TRBV20-1 and TRBJ1-2; no clear D gene. Source material: blood. The receptor was isolated from a woman in her forties in good health. CDR3 amino acids: CSARGIGYGHTF. The CDR3 nucleotides read TGCAGTGCTAGAGGCATAGGCTATGGCCACACCTTC.